The table lists the clone carrying this T cell receptor beta chain with a few counts. Its antigen is currently unknown. Construction of TCR beta libraries relied on iRepertoire HTBI primers and on Arm-PCR targeting CDR3 regions. TCRdb reanalysed the multiplex PCR reads using MiXCR and keeps one entry per CDR3 protein. The repertoire holds fewer than 500,000 distinct CDR3 sequences, with around 15% as singletons. The CDR3 has 15 amino acids. In germline, CDR1 is SGHRS, CDR2 YFSETQ. Trimming removed 2 bases from V and 3 bases from J, with 14 bases in between. This sample's time point: newly diagnosed GD, antithyroid drugs for less than 3 months. The TCR library was made from RNA that had been extracted from PBMCs in TRIzol. This sample stems from a study of regulatory T cells in long-lasting Graves disease. Study-level points and caveats: With a small sample size, accuracy may have been reduced.

This same sample was also taken into another study, of T cells in Graves' hyperthyroidism and ophthalmopathy.

This chain links TRBV5-1 with TRBJ2-5; D is uncertain. This clonotype was sampled from a man aged 40-55 years with Graves disease. The sequencing used peripheral blood mononuclear cells (PBMCs), collected at new diagnosis, from a patient treated with antithyroid drugs. This CDR3 is CASSLGPTGKETQYF. CDR3 nucleotide sequence: TGCGCCAGCAGCTTAGGACCGACCGGCAAAGAGACCCAGTACTTC.